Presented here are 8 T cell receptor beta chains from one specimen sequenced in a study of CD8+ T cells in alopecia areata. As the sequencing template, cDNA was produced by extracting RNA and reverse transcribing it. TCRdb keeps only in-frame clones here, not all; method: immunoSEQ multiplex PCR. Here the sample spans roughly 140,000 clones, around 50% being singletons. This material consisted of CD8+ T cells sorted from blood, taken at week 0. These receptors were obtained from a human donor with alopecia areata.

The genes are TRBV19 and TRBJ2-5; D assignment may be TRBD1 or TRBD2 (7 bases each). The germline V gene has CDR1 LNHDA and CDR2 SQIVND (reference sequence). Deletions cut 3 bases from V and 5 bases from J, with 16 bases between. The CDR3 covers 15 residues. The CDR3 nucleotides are TGTGCCAGTAGTATGGCCAGGGGGGGTGAGGAGACCCAGTACTTC. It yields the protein CASSMARGGEETQYF.

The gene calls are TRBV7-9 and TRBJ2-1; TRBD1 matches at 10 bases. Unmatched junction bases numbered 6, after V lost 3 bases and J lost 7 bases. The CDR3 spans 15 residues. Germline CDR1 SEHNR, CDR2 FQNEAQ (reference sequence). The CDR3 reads CASSLRTGGGNEQFF. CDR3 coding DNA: TGTGCCAGCAGCTTGCGGACAGGGGGTGGAAATGAGCAGTTCTTC.

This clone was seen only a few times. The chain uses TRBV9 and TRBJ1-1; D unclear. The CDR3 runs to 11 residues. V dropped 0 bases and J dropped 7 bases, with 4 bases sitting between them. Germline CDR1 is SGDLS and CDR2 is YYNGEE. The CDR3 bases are TGTGCCAGCAGCGTAGAGGGTGAAGCTTTCTTT. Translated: CASSVEGEAFF. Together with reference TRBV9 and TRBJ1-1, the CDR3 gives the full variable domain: DSGVTQTPKHLITATGQRVTLRCSPRSGDLSVYWYQQSLDQGLQFLIQYYNGEERAKGNILERFSAQQFPDLHSELNLSSLELGDSALYFCASSVEGEAFFGQGTRLTVV.

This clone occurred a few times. The CDR3 nucleotides are TGCAGCGTTGAAGATGGACAGAAAGAAGCTTTCTTT. It encodes CSVEDGQKEAFF. The chain uses TRBV29-1 and TRBJ1-1, with D possibly being TRBD1 (6 bases). Germline V gene lookup returns CDR1 SQVTM and CDR2 ANQGSEA. V was shortened by 0 bases and J by 8 bases, with 10 bases between the two germline ends. The CDR3 runs to 12 residues. Based on the CDR3 plus reference TRBV29-1 and TRBJ1-1, the full variable domain is SAVISQKPSRDICQRGTSLTIQCQVDSQVTMMFWYRQQPGQSLTLIATANQGSEATYESGFVIDKFPISRPNLTFSTLTVSNMSPEDSSIYLCSVEDGQKEAFFGQGTRLTVV.

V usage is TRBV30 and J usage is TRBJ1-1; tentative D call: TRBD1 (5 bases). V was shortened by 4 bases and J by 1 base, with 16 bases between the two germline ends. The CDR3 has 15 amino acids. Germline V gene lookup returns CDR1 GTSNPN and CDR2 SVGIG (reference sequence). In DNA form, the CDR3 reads TGTGCCTGGACTCCCCCGGGGCGGCCGAACACTGAAGCTTTCTTT. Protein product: CAWTPPGRPNTEAFF.

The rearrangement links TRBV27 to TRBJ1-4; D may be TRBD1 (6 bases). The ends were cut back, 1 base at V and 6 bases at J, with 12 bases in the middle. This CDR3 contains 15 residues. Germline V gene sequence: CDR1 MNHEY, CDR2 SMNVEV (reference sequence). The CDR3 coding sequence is TGTGCCAGCAGTTTATTGAGCAGGGGTGATGAAAAACTGTTTTTT. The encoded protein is CASSLLSRGDEKLFF.

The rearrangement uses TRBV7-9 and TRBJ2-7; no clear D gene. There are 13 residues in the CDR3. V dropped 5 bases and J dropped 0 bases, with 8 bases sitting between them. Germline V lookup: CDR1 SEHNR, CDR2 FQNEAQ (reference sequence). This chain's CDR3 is CASSADNSYEQYF. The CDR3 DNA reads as TGTGCCAGCAGCGCCGACAACTCCTACGAGCAGTACTTC.

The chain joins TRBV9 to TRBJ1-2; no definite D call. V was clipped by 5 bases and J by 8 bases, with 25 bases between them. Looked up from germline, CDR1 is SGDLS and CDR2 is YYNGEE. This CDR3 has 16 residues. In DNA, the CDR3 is TGTGCCAGCAGTCGTAAAGTACAGTCGACCTATGGCGGCTACACCTTC. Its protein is CASSRKVQSTYGGYTF.